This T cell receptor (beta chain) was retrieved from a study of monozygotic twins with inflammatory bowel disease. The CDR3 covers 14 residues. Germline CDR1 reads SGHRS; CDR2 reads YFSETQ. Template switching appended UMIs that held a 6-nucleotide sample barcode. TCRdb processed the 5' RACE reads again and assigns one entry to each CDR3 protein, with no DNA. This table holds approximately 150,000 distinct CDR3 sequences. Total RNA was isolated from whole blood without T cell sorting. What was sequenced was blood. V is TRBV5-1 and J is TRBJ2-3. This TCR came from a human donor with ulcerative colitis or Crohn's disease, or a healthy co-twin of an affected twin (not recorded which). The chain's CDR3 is CASSFMEITDTQYF.